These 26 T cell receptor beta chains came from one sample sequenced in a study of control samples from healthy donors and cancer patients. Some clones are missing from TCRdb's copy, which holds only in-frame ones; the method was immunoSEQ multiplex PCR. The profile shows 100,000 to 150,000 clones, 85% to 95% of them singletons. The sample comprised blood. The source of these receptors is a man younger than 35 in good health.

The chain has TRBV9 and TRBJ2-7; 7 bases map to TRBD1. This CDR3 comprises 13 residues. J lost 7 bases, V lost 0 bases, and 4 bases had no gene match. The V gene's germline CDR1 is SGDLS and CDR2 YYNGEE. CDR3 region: CASSVGGGGEQYF. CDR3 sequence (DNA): TGTGCCAGCAGCGTAGGAGGGGGCGGGGAGCAGTACTTC.

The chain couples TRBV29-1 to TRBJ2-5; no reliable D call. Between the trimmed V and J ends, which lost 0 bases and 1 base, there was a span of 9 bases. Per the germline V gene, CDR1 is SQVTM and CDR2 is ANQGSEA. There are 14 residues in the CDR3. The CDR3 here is CSVEDPVLQETQYF. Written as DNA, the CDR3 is TGCAGCGTTGAAGATCCAGTCCTCCAAGAGACCCAGTACTTC.

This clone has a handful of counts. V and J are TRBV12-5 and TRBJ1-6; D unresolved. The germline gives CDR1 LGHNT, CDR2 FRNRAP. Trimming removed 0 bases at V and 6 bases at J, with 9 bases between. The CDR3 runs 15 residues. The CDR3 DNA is TGTGCTAGTGGTTTGGTTTCGACGTCTAATTCACCCCTCCACTTT. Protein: CASGLVSTSNSPLHF.

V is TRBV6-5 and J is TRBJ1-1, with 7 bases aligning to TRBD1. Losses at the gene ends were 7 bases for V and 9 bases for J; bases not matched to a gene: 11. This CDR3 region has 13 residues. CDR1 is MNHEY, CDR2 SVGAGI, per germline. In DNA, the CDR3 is TGTGCCAGCAAGTTAACAGGGGAGGGTAAAGCTTTCTTT. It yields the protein CASKLTGEGKAFF.

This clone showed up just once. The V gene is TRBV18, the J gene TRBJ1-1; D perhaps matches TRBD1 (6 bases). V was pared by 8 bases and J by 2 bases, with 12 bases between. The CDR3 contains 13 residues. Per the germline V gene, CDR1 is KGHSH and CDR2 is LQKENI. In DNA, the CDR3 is TGTGCCAGCATAAGACAGGTAAACACTGAAGCTTTCTTT. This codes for CASIRQVNTEAFF.

CDR3 amino acids: CASRPGQVRETQYF. Written as DNA, the CDR3 is TGTGCCAGCAGGCCTGGACAGGTTAGGGAGACCCAGTACTTC. This rearrangement joins TRBV6-6 to TRBJ2-5, with TRBD1 matching over 7 bases. The V gene end was trimmed by 6 bases and the J gene end by 5 bases; junction bases not matched to a gene: 9. The CDR3 is made up of 14 amino acids. Looked up from germline, CDR1 is MNHNY and CDR2 is SVGAGI (reference sequence).

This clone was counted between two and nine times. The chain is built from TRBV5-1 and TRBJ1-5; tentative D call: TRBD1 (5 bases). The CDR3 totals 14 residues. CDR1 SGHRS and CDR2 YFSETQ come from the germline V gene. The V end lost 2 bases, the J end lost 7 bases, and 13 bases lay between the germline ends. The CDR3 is CASSLGAAEQPQHF. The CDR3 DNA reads TGCGCCAGCAGCTTAGGGGCCGCGGAACAGCCCCAGCATTTT.

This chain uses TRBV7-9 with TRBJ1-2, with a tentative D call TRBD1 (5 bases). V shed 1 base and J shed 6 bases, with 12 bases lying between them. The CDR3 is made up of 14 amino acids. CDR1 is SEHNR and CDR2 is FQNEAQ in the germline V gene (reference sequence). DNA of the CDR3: TGTGCCAGCAGCTTAGACGCAGGGAGGAATGGCTACACCTTC. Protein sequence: CASSLDAGRNGYTF. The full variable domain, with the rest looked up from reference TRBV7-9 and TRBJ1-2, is DTGVSQNPRHKITKRGQNVTFRCDPISEHNRLYWYRQTLGQGPEFLTYFQNEAQLEKSRLLSDRFSAERPKGSFSTLEIQRTEQGDSAMYLCASSLDAGRNGYTFGSGTRLTVV.

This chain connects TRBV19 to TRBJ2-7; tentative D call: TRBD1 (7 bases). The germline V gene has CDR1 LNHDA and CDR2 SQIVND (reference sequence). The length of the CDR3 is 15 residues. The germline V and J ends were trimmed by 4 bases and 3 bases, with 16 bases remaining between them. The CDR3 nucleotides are TGTGCCAGTAGTAATAACAGGGGAGGTTTCTACGAGCAGTACTTC. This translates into CASSNNRGGFYEQYF.

The DNA of the CDR3 is TGTGCCACCTCTCGACAGGAGAACACTGAAGCTTTCTTT. Its protein product is CATSRQENTEAFF. The chain has TRBV27 and TRBJ1-1; perhaps TRBD1 as D (6 bases). The germline V and J ends were trimmed by 10 bases and 1 base, with 13 bases remaining between them. The germline gives CDR1 MNHEY, CDR2 SMNVEV (reference sequence). The CDR3 is made up of 13 amino acids.

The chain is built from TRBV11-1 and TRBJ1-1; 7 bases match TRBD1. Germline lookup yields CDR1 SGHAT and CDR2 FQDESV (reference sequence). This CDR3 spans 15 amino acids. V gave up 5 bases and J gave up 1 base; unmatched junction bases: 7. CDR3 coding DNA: TGTGCCAGCAGCCTCCCGGGACAGACGAACACTGAAGCTTTCTTT. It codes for CASSLPGQTNTEAFF. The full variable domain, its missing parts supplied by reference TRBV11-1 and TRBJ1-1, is EAEVAQSPRYKITEKSQAVAFWCDPISGHATLYWYRQILGQGPELLVQFQDESVVDDSQLPKDRFSAERLKGVDSTLKIQPAELGDSAMYLCASSLPGQTNTEAFFGQGTRLTVV.

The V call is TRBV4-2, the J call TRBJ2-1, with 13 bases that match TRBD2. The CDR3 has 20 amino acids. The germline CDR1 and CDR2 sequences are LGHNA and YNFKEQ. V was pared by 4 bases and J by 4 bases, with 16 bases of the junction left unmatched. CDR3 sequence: CASSRDSGLAGRRLYNEQFF. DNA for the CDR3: TGTGCCAGCAGCCGCGATTCGGGACTAGCGGGGAGACGGTTATACAATGAGCAGTTCTTC.

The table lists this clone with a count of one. The CDR3 DNA follows: TGTGCCAGCAGCTTAGGGACAGGGGGCTGGAACACTGAAGCTTTCTTT. Amino acid sequence: CASSLGTGGWNTEAFF. The V gene is TRBV7-9, the J gene TRBJ1-1; 11 positions agree with TRBD1. This CDR3 is built from 16 residues. J gave up 1 base and V 1 base, and 2 bases lay outside the gene matches. CDR1 SEHNR and CDR2 FQNEAQ come from the germline V gene (reference sequence). Combining the CDR3 with reference TRBV7-9 and TRBJ1-1 gives the whole variable domain DTGVSQNPRHKITKRGQNVTFRCDPISEHNRLYWYRQTLGQGPEFLTYFQNEAQLEKSRLLSDRFSAERPKGSFSTLEIQRTEQGDSAMYLCASSLGTGGWNTEAFFGQGTRLTVV.

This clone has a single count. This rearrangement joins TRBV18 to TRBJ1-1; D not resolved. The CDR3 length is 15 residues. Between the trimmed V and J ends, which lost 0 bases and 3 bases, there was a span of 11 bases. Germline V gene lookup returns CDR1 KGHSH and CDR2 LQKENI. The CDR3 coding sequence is TGTGCCAGCTCACCACCGGGTTATCGATACACTGAAGCTTTCTTT. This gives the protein CASSPPGYRYTEAFF.

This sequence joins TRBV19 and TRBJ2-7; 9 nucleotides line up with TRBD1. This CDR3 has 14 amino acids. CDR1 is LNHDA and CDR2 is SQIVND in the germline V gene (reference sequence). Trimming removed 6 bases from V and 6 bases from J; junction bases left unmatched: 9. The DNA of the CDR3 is TGTGCCAGTAGCGCGGGACAGGGTTTCGGCGAGCAGTACTTC. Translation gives CASSAGQGFGEQYF.

CDR3: CASGPGTQAFEQYF. The DNA for the CDR3 is TGTGCTAGTGGTCCCGGGACCCAGGCGTTCGAGCAGTACTTC. The chain joins TRBV12-5 to TRBJ2-7; D may be TRBD1 or TRBD2 (5 bases each). V lost 5 bases, J lost 6 bases, and 17 bases lay in between. Germline CDR1 and CDR2: LGHNT and FRNRAP. The CDR3 sequence is 14 residues long.

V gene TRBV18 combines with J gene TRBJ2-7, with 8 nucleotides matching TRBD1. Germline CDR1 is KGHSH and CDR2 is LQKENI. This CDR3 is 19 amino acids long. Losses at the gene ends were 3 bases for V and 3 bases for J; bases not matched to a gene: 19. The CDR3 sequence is CASSPLYEWGGQGFYEQYF. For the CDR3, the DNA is TGTGCCAGCTCACCTCTCTATGAGTGGGGAGGACAGGGATTCTACGAGCAGTACTTC.

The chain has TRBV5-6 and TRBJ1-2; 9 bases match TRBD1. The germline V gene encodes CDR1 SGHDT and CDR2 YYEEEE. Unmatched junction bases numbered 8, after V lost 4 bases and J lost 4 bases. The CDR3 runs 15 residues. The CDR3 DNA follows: TGTGCCAGCAGCCACGGGACAGGGTATAGCTATGGCTACACCTTC. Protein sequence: CASSHGTGYSYGYTF.

This chain's CDR3 is CASSFSGNTEAFF. In nucleotides, the CDR3 is TGTGCCAGCAGCTTCAGTGGGAACACTGAAGCTTTCTTT. The rearrangement uses TRBV5-4 and TRBJ1-1; D ambiguous. Germline-derived CDR1 and CDR2 are SGHNT and YYREEE (reference sequence). The V end lost 2 bases, the J end lost 1 base, and 6 bases lay between the germline ends. The CDR3 has 13 amino acids.

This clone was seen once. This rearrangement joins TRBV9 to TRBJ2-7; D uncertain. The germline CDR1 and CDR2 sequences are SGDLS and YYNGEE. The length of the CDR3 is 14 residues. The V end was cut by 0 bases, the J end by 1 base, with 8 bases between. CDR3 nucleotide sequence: TGTGCCAGCAGCGTAGCTCAGCAGTCCTACGAGCAGTACTTC. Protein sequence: CASSVAQQSYEQYF.

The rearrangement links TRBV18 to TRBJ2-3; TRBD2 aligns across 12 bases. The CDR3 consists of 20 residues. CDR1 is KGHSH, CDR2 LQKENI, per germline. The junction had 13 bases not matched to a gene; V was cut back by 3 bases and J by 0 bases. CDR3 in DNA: TGTGCCAGCTCACCGGGTCTAGCGGGGGGGCCAGGAACTAGCACAGATACGCAGTATTTT. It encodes CASSPGLAGGPGTSTDTQYF. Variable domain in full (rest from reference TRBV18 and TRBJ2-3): NAGVMQNPRHLVRRRGQEARLRCSPMKGHSHVYWYRQLPEEGLKFMVYLQKENIIDESGMPKERFSAEFPKEGPSILRIQQVVRGDSAAYFCASSPGLAGGPGTSTDTQYFGPGTRLTVL.

CDR3 nucleotide sequence: TGCAGTGCTAGTAGTTGGAGGAACTATGGCTACACCTTC. It yields the protein CSASSWRNYGYTF. The chain combines TRBV20-1 with TRBJ1-2; D uncertain. Between the trimmed V and J ends, which lost 3 bases and 2 bases, there was a span of 10 bases. The CDR3 contains 13 residues. Germline CDR1 is DFQATT and CDR2 is SNEGSKA (reference sequence).

The CDR3 DNA sequence: TGTGCCACCAGTGCCGGCGACAGGGCGGAGTACGAGCAGTACTTC. Protein product: CATSAGDRAEYEQYF. The chain recombines TRBV24-1 with TRBJ2-7, with TRBD1 matching 7 bases. Germline V lookup: CDR1 KGHDR, CDR2 SFDVKD. There are 15 residues in the CDR3. V lost 5 bases to trimming and J lost 4 bases; unmatched junction nucleotides: 10.

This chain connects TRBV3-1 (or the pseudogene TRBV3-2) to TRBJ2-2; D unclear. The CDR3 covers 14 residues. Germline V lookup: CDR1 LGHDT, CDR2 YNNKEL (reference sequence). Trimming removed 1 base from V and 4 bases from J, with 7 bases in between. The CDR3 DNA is TGTGCCAGCAGCCAAGGCCCGACCACCGGGGAGCTGTTTTTT. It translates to CASSQGPTTGELFF.

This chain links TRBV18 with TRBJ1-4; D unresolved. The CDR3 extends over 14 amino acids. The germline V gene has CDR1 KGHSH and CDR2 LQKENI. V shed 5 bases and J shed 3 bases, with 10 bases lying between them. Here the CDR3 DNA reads TGTGCCAGCTCATCAGGCAGAGCTAATGAAAAACTGTTTTTT. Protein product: CASSSGRANEKLFF.

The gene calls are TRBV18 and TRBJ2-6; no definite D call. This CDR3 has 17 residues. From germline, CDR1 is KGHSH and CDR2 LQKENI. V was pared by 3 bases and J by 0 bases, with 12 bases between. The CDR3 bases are TGTGCCAGCTCACCTAATACGGGCTTCTCTGGGGCCAACGTCCTGACTTTC. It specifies CASSPNTGFSGANVLTF.